This T cell receptor (beta chain) was retrieved from a study of cytomegalovirus exposure and HLA in healthy donors. PCR used 60 Vbeta primers and 13 Jbeta primers. Method: immunoSEQ multiplex PCR; TCRdb's copy keeps in-frame clones and lacks some. The table lists some 150,000 clones, about 80% of them singletons. This clone was seen only once. What it binds is unknown. Germline CDR1 reads GTSNPN; CDR2 reads SVGIG (reference sequence). The V gene lost 2 bases and the J gene lost 3 bases, with 12 bases spanning the gap. The CDR3 consists of 14 residues. Findings and limits, study-wide: CMV serostatus stood as the only immune exposure information on hand. TCR beta V- and J-gene trimming was later associated with a missense DCLRE1C variant. While the bulk of TCR sequences proved rare, some public TCRs turned up in many donors.

The J gene is TRBJ2-3, the V gene TRBV30, with D perhaps TRBD2 (5 bases). Material for sequencing was PBMCs. The origin of this receptor is a young man in good health and CMV-seropositive. The CDR3 sequence: CAWSSEGRTDTQYF. The CDR3 DNA sequence: TGTGCCTGGAGTAGTGAGGGCAGGACAGATACGCAGTATTTT.